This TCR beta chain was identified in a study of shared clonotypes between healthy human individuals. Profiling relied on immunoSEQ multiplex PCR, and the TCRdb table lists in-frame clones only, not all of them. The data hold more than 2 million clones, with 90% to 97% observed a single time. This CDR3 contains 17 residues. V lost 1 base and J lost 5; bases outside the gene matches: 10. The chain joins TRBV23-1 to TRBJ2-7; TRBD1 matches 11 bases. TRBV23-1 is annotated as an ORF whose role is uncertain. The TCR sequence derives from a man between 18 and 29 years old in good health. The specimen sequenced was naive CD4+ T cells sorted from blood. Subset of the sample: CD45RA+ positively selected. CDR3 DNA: TGCGCCAGCAGTCAATTTCAATCCGGGACAGGGGGTAACGAGCAGTACTTC. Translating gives CASSQFQSGTGGNEQYF.